These 12 T cell receptor beta chains were sequenced from one sample in a study of T cells in Graves' hyperthyroidism and ophthalmopathy. What was amplified from RNA transcripts were TCR beta CDR3 regions. The HTBI primer set served for first-round RT-PCR of the TCR CDR3. Each CDR3 protein gets one entry after TCRdb re-called the multiplex PCR reads with MiXCR. The table records some 270,000 distinct CDR3 sequences, roughly 13% of them present only once. Material: blood. The source is a woman in her 30s with Graves' hyperthyroidism that later progressed to Graves' ophthalmopathy.

In this sample, this clonotype turned up many times. This sequence joins TRBV7-3 and TRBJ1-2; 11 bases agree with TRBD1. There are 15 residues in the CDR3. Unmatched junction bases numbered 8, after V lost 3 bases and J lost 8 bases. Germline assignment: CDR1 SGHTA and CDR2 FQGTGA. The CDR3 nucleotides are TGTGCCAGCAGCTTTTACCCGGGACAGGGGGGCGGCTACACCTTC. Protein: CASSFYPGQGGGYTF.

A remark on this clonotype: This could be a read error, since a much larger clone is one nucleotide away. This chain uses TRBV6-6 with TRBJ1-5; D gene uncertain. Germline V lookup: CDR1 MNHNY, CDR2 SVGAGI (reference sequence). This CDR3 comprises 15 residues. The V gene lost 0 bases and the J gene lost 9 bases, with 15 bases spanning the gap. CDR3 in amino acids: CASSYSRASGLPQHF. The CDR3 DNA is TGTGCCAGCAGTTACTCGAGGGCCTCCGGTTTGCCCCAGCATTTT.

As regards this clonotype: The junction shows a germline mismatch at one end, possibly a read error. The V call is TRBV2, the J call TRBJ1-2; D is ambiguous. Germline V lookup: CDR1 SNHLY, CDR2 FYNNEI. The CDR3 length is 12 residues. The CDR3 is CVSRLSGDGYTF. The DNA for the CDR3 is TGTGTCAGCAGATTATCTGGGGATGGCTACACCTTC. The variable domain in full, completed from reference TRBV2 and TRBJ1-2, reads EPEVTQTPSHQVTQMGQEVILRCVPISNHLYFYWYRQILGQKVEFLVSFYNNEISEKSEIFDDQFSVERPDGSNFTLKIRSTKLEDSAMYFCVSRLSGDGYTFGSGTRLTVV.

This clonotype was picked up a small number of times. This chain uses TRBV19 with TRBJ1-1; maybe TRBD1 (5 bases). CDR3 length equals 14 residues. Germline lookup yields CDR1 LNHDA and CDR2 SQIVND (reference sequence). V lost 3 bases, J lost 0 bases, and 8 bases lay in between. CDR3 in amino acids: CASSIGAMNTEAFF. In nucleotides, the CDR3 is TGTGCCAGTAGTATCGGGGCGATGAACACTGAAGCTTTCTTT.

This clonotype has ten or more counts. The V call is TRBV18, the J call TRBJ2-5, with D unclear. Looked up from germline, CDR1 is KGHSH and CDR2 is LQKENI. V was trimmed by 1 base and J by 2 bases, leaving 14 bases between them. The CDR3 has 16 residues. The CDR3 nucleotides are TGTGCCAGCTCACCACTTAGTCGCACGGAGCAAGAGACCCAGTACTTC. This translates into CASSPLSRTEQETQYF.

There are many counts of this clonotype. This chain joins TRBV12-3 or TRBV12-4 and TRBJ2-1; 10 nucleotides match TRBD2. The CDR3 consists of 15 residues. Trimming removed 6 bases from V and 2 bases from J; junction bases left unmatched: 4. The CDR3 sequence: CASSGLADTYNEQFF. DNA for the CDR3: TGTGCCAGCAGCGGACTAGCGGATACCTACAATGAGCAGTTCTTC.

This clonotype has only a few counts. The chain couples TRBV4-1 to TRBJ2-5; 10 positions match TRBD1. The CDR3 is 17 amino acids. In germline, CDR1 is MGHRA, CDR2 YSYEKL. Trimming took 3 bases from V and 5 from J; bases not matched to a gene: 12. The CDR3 DNA reads TGCGCCAGCAGCCAGGAAGTCCCCGGGACAGGGGAGGAGACCCAGTACTTC. Translated, it gives CASSQEVPGTGEETQYF.

This chain uses TRBV29-1 with TRBJ2-7; 9 nucleotides match TRBD1. The CDR3 consists of 12 residues. J was trimmed by 5 bases and V by 6 bases; bases with no gene match: 5. Germline CDR1 and CDR2: SQVTM and ANQGSEA. The chain's CDR3 is CSVGQGGHEQYF. CDR3 nucleotides: TGCAGCGTGGGACAGGGTGGGCACGAGCAGTACTTC.

This clonotype has ten or more counts. The rearrangement links TRBV5-5 to TRBJ1-4; D perhaps matches TRBD1 (6 bases). The V and J ends lost 3 bases and 0 bases respectively, with 15 bases between them. Per the germline V gene, CDR1 is SGHKS and CDR2 is YYEKEE (reference sequence). This CDR3 spans 17 amino acids. The CDR3 sequence: CASSWGRAPATNEKLFF. The DNA of the CDR3 is TGTGCCAGCAGCTGGGGGCGGGCACCCGCAACTAATGAAAAACTGTTTTTT.

This chain connects TRBV6-1 to TRBJ1-3; the match to TRBD1 covers 9 bases. V lost 4 bases and J lost 5; bases outside the gene matches: 3. Germline V gene lookup returns CDR1 MNHNS and CDR2 SASEGT. The CDR3 consists of 14 residues. The CDR3 is CASSVGQGRNTIYF. The DNA of the CDR3 is TGTGCCAGCAGTGTGGGACAGGGTCGAAACACCATATATTTT.

In its sample, this clonotype was seen a few times. V and J are TRBV6-1 and TRBJ2-7; a weak D match, TRBD2 (6 bases). Trimming pared 10 bases from V and 4 bases from J, leaving 11 bases between. The CDR3 length is 11 residues. Germline V gives CDR1 MNHNS, CDR2 SASEGT. DNA of the CDR3: TGTGCCATCCGGGAGAATTACGAGCAGTACTTC. Residues: CAIRENYEQYF.

This clonotype was observed a handful of times. J is TRBJ2-2 and V is TRBV5-1; TRBD2 aligns across 12 bases. Germline values: CDR1 SGHRS, CDR2 YFSETQ. This CDR3 contains 18 residues. J gave up 3 bases and V 0 bases, and 6 bases lay outside the gene matches. The CDR3 coding sequence is TGCGCCAGCAGCTTGGTATCTAGCGGGAGGGCCGACACCGGGGAGCTGTTTTTT. Protein product: CASSLVSSGRADTGELFF.